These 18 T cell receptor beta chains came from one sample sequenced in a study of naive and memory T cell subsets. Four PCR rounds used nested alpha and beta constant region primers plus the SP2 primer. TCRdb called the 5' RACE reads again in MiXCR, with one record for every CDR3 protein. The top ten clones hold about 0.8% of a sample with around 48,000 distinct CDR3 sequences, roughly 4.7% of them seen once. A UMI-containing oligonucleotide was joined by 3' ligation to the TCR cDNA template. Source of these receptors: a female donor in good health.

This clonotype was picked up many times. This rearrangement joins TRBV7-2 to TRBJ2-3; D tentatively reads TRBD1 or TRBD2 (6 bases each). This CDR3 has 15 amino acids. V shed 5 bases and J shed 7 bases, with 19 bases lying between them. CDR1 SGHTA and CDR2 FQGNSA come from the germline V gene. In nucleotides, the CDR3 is TGTGCCAGCAGCAAAGGGGGGACTCGAGGGCATACGCAGTATTTT. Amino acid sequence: CASSKGGTRGHTQYF. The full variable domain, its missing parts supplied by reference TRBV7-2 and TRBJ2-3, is GAGVSQSPSNKVTEKGKDVELRCDPISGHTALYWYRQSLGQGLEFLIYFQGNSAPDKSGLPSDRFSAERTGGSVSTLTIQRTQQEDSAVYLCASSKGGTRGHTQYFGPGTRLTVL.

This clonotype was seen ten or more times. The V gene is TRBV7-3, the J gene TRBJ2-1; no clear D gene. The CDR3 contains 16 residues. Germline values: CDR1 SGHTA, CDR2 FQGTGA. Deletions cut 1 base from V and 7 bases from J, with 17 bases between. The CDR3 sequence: CASSLKSQTRINEQFF. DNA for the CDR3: TGTGCCAGCAGCTTAAAGTCGCAAACACGAATTAATGAGCAGTTCTTC.

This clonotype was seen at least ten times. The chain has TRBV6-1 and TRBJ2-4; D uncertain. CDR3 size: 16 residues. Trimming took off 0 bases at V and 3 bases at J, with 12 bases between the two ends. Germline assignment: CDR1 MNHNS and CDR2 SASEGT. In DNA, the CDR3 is TGTGCCAGCAGTGAAGCAGGGTCCGTCAACAAAAACATTCAGTACTTC. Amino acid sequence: CASSEAGSVNKNIQYF.

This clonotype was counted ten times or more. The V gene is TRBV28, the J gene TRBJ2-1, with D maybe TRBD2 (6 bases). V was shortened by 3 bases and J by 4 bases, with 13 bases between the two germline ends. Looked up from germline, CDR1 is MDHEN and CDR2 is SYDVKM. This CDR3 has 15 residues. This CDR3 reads CASSFTIAAYNEQFF. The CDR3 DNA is TGTGCCAGCAGTTTTACAATAGCGGCTTACAATGAGCAGTTCTTC.

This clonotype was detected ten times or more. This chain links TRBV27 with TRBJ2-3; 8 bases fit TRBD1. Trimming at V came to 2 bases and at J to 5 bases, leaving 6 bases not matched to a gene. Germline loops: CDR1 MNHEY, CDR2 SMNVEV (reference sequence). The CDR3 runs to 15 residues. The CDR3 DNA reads TGTGCCAGCAGTTTACTCAGGGGGCGGAAAGATACGCAGTATTTT. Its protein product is CASSLLRGRKDTQYF.

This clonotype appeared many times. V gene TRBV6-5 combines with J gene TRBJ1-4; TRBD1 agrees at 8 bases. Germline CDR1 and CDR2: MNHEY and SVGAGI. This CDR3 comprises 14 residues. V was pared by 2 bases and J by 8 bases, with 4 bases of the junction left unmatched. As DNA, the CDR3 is TGTGCCAGCAGTTACCGCAGGGGGCGAGAAAAACTGTTTTTT. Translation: CASSYRRGREKLFF.

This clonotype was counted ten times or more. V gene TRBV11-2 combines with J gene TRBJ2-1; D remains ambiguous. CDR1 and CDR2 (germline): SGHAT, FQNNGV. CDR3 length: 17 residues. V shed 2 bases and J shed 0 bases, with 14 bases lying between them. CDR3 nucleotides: TGTGCCAGCAGCTTAATGGCCATGTACCGCTCCTACAATGAGCAGTTCTTC. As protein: CASSLMAMYRSYNEQFF.

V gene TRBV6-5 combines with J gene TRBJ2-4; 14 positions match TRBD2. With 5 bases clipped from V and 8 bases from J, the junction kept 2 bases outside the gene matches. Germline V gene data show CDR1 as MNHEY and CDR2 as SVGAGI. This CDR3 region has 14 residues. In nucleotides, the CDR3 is TGTGCCAGCAGTGGGACTAGCGGGAGTTACATTCAGTACTTC. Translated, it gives CASSGTSGSYIQYF.

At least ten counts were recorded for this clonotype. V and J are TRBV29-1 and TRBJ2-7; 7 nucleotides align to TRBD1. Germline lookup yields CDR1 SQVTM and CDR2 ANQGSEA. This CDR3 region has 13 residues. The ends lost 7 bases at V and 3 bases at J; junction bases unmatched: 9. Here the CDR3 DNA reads TGCAGCGCCGGGGACAGCCGAAACTACGAGCAGTACTTC. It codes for CSAGDSRNYEQYF.

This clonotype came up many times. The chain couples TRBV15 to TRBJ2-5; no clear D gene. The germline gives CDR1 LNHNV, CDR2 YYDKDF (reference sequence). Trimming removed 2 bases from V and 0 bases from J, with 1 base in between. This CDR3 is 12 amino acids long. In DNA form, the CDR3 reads TGTGCCACCAGCAGAAACCAAGAGACCCAGTACTTC. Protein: CATSRNQETQYF.

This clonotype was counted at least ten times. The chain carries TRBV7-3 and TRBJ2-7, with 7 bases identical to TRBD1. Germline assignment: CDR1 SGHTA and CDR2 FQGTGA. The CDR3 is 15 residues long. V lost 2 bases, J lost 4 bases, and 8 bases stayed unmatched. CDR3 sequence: CASSLQGQSPYEQYF. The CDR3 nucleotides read TGTGCCAGCAGCTTACAGGGACAGTCCCCTTACGAGCAGTACTTC.

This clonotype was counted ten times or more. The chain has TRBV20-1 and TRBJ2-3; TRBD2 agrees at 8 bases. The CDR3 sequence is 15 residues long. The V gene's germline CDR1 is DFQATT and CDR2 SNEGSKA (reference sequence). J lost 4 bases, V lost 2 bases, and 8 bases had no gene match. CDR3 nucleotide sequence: TGCAGTGCTAGATCGTTCGGGAGGGCCGCAGATACGCAGTATTTT. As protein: CSARSFGRAADTQYF.

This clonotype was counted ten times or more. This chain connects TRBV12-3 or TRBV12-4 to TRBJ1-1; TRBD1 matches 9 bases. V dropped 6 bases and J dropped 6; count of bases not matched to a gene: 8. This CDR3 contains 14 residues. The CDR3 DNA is TGTGCCAGCAGCCGAACCGGGACAGGGCCTGAAGCTTTCTTT. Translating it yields CASSRTGTGPEAFF.

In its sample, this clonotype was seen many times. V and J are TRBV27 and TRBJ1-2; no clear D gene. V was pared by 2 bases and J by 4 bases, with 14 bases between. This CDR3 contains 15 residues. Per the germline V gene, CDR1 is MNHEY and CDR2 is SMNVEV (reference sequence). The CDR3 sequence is CASSLNSMVSYGYTF. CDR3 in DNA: TGTGCCAGCAGTTTAAATAGTATGGTCAGCTATGGCTACACCTTC.

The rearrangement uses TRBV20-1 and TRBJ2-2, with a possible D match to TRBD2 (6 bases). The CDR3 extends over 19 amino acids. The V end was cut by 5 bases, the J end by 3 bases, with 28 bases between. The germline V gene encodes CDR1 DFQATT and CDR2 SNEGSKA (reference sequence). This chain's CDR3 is CSAFHLPSRGSLHTGELFF. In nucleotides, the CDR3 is TGCAGTGCTTTCCATCTACCCTCTCGGGGGAGTTTGCACACCGGGGAGCTGTTTTTT.

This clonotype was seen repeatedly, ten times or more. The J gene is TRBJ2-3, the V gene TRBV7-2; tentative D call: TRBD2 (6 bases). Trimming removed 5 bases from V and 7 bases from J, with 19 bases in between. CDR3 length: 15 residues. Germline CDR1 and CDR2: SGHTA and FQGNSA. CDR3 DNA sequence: TGTGCCAGCAGCCCCGGGAGAGCGAGCTCGAATACGCAGTATTTT. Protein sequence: CASSPGRASSNTQYF. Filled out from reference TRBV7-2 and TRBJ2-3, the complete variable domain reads GAGVSQSPSNKVTEKGKDVELRCDPISGHTALYWYRQSLGQGLEFLIYFQGNSAPDKSGLPSDRFSAERTGGSVSTLTIQRTQQEDSAVYLCASSPGRASSNTQYFGPGTRLTVL.

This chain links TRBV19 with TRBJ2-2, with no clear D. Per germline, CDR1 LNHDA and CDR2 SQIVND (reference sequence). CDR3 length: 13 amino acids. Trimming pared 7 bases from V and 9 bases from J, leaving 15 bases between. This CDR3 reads CASIDQNSRELFF. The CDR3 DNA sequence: TGTGCCAGTATCGACCAAAATTCGAGGGAGCTGTTTTTT. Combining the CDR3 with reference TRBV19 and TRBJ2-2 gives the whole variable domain DGGITQSPKYLFRKEGQNVTLSCEQNLNHDAMYWYRQDPGQGLRLIYYSQIVNDFQKGDIAEGYSVSREKKESFPLTVTSAQKNPTAFYLCASIDQNSRELFFGEGSRLTVL.

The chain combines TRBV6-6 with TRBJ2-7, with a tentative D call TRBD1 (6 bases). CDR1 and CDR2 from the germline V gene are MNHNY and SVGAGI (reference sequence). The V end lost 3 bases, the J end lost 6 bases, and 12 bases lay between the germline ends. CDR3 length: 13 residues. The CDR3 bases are TGTGCCAGCAGTTATACAGGGAAGGGCGAGCAGTACTTC. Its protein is CASSYTGKGEQYF.